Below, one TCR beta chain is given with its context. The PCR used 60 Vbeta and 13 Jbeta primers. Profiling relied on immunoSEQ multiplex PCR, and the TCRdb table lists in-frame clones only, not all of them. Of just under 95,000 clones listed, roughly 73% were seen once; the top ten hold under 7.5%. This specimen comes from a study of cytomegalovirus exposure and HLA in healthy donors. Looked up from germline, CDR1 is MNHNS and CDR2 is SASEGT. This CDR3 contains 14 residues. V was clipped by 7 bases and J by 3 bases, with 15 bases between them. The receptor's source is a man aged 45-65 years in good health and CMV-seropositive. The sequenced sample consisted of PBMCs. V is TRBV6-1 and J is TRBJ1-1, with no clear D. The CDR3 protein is CASTLRESDTEAFF. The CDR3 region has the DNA TGTGCCAGCACCCTCCGGGAGTCGGACACTGAAGCTTTCTTT.